This TCR beta chain emerged from a study of blood T cell repertoires in COVID-19 (TCRdb year 2020). Regarding the research as a whole: Samples from collaborators originated in the United States, Italy and Spain and spanned both the acute and convalescent phases of COVID-19. The material from the prospective study consisted of cDNA or gDNA derived from T cells, B-cell-depleted T cells, or PBMCs. The dataset comprised deeply sampled blood TCRbeta repertoires from subjects exposed to, actively infected with, or recovered from COVID-19. The repertoires were made available in a free public database intended to serve as a resource for research on the immune response to SARS-CoV-2. Samples were obtained from the ongoing ImmuneRACE study (first 160 participants) and from about 1,300 subjects provided by 6 global collaborators. Nearly every sample came with metadata listing a de-identified subject ID, COVID-19 status, age in years and sex. Where available, HLA class I and class II types were obtained from metadata supplied by the sample provider rather than from assay-based typing.

Worth noting for this clone: Its antigen remains unidentified. No base-level quality is on record; no much larger clone is a single base apart.

Study-level results and caveats: The amount of clinical and demographic metadata varied by source and participant and was provided uncurated.

In the prospective study, participants were about 18 to 95 years old, resided in about two dozen geographic areas of the United States, and were enrolled through a virtual design. Cohort assignment in the prospective study relied on participant-reported clinical history from a screening survey and a study questionnaire. Recovered participants in ImmuneRACE Cohort 3 were defined as having two consecutive negative NP/OP PCR tests, clearance from a healthcare professional, or resolution of symptoms. Mobile phlebotomists in the prospective study collected whole blood, serum and a nasopharyngeal or oropharyngeal swab from every participant. Prospective study participants could optionally give additional blood draws and questionnaires over a 2-month period. Prospective study blood samples were shipped either frozen or at room temperature before DNA extraction. The immunoSEQ Assay, a bias-controlled multiplex PCR, was used to amplify TCRbeta CDR3 regions from genomic DNA. As for the authors' bioinformatics: Nucleated cell counts per sample were estimated from amplification of reference gene primers within the assay. To quantify the absolute abundance of each unique TCRbeta CDR3 rearrangement, sequence reads were collapsed and filtered. Productive Simpson clonality was computed per sample as the square root of Simpson's diversity index over productive rearrangements. This is the immuneACCESS table as TCRdb keeps it, with only in-frame sequences that have V and J called. A part of the clones is gone; compared with another copy, unresolved V genes explain less than half, and the rest is unexplained. V, J and clone size are taken as reported in that table, and D and trimming were inferred from the DNA itself. The sample records about 200,000 clones, 80% to 90% of which are singletons. The ten biggest clones cover approximately 8.2% of the sample.

The CDR3 spans 11 residues, from the cysteine through the phenylalanine. This entry keeps only the CDR3 DNA: 33 bases, framed from base 1. The sequenced sample consisted of PBMCs or T cells enriched from blood (not recorded which). The TCR sequence derives from a young woman who had recovered from COVID-19. Here the chain combines TRBV21-1 and TRBJ2-6; the DNA was not compared with TRBD1, the D call given in the table. TRBV21-1 counts as a pseudogene. At the DNA level, the sequence is TGTGCCCCAGGCGGGGCCAACGTCCTGACTTTC. It translates as CAPGGANVLTF.